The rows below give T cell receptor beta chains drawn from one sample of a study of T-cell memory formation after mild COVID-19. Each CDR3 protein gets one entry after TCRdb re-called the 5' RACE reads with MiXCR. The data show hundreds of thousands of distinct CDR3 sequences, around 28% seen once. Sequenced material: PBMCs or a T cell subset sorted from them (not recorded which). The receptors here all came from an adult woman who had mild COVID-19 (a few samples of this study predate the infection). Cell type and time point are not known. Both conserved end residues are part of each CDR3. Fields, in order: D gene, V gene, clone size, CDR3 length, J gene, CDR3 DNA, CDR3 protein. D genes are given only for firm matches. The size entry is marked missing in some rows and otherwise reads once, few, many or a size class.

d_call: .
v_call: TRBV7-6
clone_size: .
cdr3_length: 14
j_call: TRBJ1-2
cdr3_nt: TGTGCCAGCAGTGGAATTGAGAGGGGCGGAGGCTACACCTTC
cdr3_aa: CASSGIERGGGYTF

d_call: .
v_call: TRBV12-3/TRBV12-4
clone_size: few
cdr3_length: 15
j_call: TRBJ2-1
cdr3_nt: TGTGCCAGCAGGGGCATTACTGGCTCCTACAATGAGCAGTTCTTC
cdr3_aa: CASRGITGSYNEQFF

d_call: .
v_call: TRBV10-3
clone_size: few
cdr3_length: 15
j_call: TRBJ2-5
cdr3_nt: TGTGCCATCAGTGGTTCCGGGGCTGGGGCAGAGACCCAGTACTTC
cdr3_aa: CAISGSGAGAETQYF

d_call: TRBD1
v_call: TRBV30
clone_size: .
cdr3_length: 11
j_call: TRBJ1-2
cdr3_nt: TGTGCCTGGACCCGGGACAGGGGCTACACCTTC
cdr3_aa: CAWTRDRGYTF

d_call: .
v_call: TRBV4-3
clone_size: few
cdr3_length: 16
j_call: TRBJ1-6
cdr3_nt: TGCGCCAGCAGCCACCAGCCGGGGTCCCCGGGATCACCCCTCCACTTT
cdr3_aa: CASSHQPGSPGSPLHF

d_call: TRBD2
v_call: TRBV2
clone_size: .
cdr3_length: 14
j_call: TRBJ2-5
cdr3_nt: TGTGCCAGCAGTGAACAGGGAGGGGAAGAGACCCAGTACTTC
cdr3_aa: CASSEQGGEETQYF

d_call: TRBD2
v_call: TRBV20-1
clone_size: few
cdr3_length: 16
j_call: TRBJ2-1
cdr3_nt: TGCAGTGCTAGGACTAGCGGGGGCCTCTCCTACAATGAGCAGTTCTTC
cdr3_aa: CSARTSGGLSYNEQFF

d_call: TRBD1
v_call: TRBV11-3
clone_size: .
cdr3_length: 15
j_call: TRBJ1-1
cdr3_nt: TGTGCCAGCAGCCAGGGACAGGGGGTAAACACTGAAGCTTTCTTT
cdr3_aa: CASSQGQGVNTEAFF

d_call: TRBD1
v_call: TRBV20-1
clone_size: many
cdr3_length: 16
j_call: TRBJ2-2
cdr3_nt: TGCAGTGCTAGAGAACCCTCCGGGACAGCCACCGGGGAGCTGTTTTTT
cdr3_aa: CSAREPSGTATGELFF

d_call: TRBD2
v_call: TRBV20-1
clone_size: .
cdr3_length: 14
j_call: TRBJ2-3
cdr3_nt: TGCAGTGCCTTAGCGGGAAGGTACACAGATACGCAGTATTTT
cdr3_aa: CSALAGRYTDTQYF

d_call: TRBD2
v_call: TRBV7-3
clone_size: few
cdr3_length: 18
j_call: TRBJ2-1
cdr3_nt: TGTGCCAGCAGCTTAGGGACTAGCGGGGGGGCTTTTTGGAATGAGCAGTTCTTC
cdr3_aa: CASSLGTSGGAFWNEQFF

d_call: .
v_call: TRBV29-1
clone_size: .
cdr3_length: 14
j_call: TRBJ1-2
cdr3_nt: TGCAGCGCCCTCGGGGGCAAGGAGAACTATGGCTACACCTTC
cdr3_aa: CSALGGKENYGYTF

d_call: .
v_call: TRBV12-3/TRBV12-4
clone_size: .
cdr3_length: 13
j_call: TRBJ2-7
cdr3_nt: TGTGCCAGCAGTTTAGTCGGGATGGGGGAGCAGTACTTC
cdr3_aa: CASSLVGMGEQYF

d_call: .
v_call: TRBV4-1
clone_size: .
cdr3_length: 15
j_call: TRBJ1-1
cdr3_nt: TGCGCCAGCAGCCAAGATCGGGGGGCGAACACTGAAGCTTTCTTT
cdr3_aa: CASSQDRGANTEAFF

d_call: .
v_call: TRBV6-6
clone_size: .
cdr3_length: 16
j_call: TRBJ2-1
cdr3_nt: TGTGCCAGCAGTTATAGCGCCCCGAGCTCCTACAATGAGCAGTTCTTC
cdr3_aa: CASSYSAPSSYNEQFF

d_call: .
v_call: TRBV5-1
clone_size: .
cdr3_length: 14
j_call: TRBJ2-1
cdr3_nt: TGCGCCAGCTTCCGGGACAGCGGGTACAATGAGCAGTTCTTC
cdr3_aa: CASFRDSGYNEQFF